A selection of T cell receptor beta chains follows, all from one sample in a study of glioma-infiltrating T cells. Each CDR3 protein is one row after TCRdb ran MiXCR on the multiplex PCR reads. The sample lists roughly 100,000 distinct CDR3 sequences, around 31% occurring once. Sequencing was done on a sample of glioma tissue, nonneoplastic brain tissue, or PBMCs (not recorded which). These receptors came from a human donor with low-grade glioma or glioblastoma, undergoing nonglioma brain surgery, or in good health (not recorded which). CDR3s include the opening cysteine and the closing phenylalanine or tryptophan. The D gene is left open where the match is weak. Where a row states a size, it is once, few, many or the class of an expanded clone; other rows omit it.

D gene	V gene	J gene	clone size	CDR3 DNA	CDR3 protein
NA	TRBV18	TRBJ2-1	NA	TGTGCCAGCTCACGAGGCTTTGGGGATGAGCAGTTCTTC	CASSRGFGDEQFF
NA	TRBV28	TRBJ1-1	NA	TGTGCGGTCTGGGCGGCCCGGGCTGAAGCTTTCTTT	CAVWAARAEAFF
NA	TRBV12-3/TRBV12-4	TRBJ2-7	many	TGTGCCAGCATGGGTGGAACCTACGAGCAGTACTTC	CASMGGTYEQYF
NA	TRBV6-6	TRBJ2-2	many	TGTGCCAGCAGTTACGCTACAGGGAGGTCCGGGGAGCTGTTTTTT	CASSYATGRSGELFF
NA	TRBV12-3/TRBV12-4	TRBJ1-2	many	TGTGCCAGCAGTTTGGCCGCAGGCTATGGCTACACCTTC	CASSLAAGYGYTF
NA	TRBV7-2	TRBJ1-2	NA	TGTGCCAGCAGCTCGACACCCTCTAACTATGGCTACACCTTC	CASSSTPSNYGYTF
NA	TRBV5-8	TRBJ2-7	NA	TGTGCCAGCAGCTTGAACCCGGAATCCTACGAGCAGTACTTC	CASSLNPESYEQYF
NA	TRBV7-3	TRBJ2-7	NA	TGTGCCAGCAGCTTAAGTACTGGGGGCCTCTACGAGCAGTACTTC	CASSLSTGGLYEQYF
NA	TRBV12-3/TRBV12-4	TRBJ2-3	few	TGTGCCAGCAGTTTAGTCGAAACAGATACGCAGTATTTT	CASSLVETDTQYF
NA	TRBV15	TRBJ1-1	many	TGTGCCACCAGCAGAGGTAACAGTTTTGAAGCTTTCTTT	CATSRGNSFEAFF
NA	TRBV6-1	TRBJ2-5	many	TGTGCCAGCAGCGCCTCTGGGGCCGGGACTCCGAAAGAGACCCAGTACTTC	CASSASGAGTPKETQYF
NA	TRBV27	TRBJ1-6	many	TGTGCCAGCAATTCGAGGGGTTCACCCCTCCACTTT	CASNSRGSPLHF
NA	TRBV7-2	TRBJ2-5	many	TGTGCCAGCAGCTTAAGCCCCGGACAACAAGAGACCCAGTACTTC	CASSLSPGQQETQYF
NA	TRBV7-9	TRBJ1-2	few	TGTGCCAGCAGCTCCGGGACAACTAACTATGGCTACACCTTC	CASSSGTTNYGYTF
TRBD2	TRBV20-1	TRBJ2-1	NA	TGCAGTGCTATGGTAACTAGCGGGGGCTACAATGAGCAGTTCTTC	CSAMVTSGGYNEQFF
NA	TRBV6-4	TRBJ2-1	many	TGTGCCAGCAGTGACGCACCTGGCGGTGAGCAGTTCTTC	CASSDAPGGEQFF
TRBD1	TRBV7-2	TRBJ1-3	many	TGTGCCAGCAGCCTTCCTCAGGGGGAAGGTGGAAACACCATATATTTT	CASSLPQGEGGNTIYF
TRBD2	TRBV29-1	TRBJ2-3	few	TGCAGCGTTGTAGGGACTAGCGGGGCCGACACAGATACGCAGTATTTT	CSVVGTSGADTDTQYF
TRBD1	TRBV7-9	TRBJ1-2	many	TGTGCCAGCAGGGGTGAGGGGGCCTATGGCTACACCTTC	CASRGEGAYGYTF
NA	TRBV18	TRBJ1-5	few	TGTGCCAGCTCACCATCCGGGGGGAGAGAACAGCCCCAGCATTTT	CASSPSGGREQPQHF
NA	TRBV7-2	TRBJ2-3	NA	TGTGCCAGCAGCTTAGGTACTAGTGGCACAGATACGCAGTATTTT	CASSLGTSGTDTQYF
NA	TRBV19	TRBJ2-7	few	TGTGCCAGTAGGTCCCCAGGGGCTGGCTACGAGCAGTACTTC	CASRSPGAGYEQYF
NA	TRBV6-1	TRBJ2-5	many	TGTGCCAGCTCACTACCCCCCCGGGAGACCCAGTACTTC	CASSLPPRETQYF
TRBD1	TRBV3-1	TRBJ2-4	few	TGTGCCAGCAGTCCCGGGACAGGGAACGTAGCCAAAAACATTCAGTACTTC	CASSPGTGNVAKNIQYF
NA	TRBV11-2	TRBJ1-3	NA	TGTGCCAGCAGCTTAGCCAGGTTCTCTGGAAACACCATATATTTT	CASSLARFSGNTIYF
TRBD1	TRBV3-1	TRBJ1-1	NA	TGTGCCAGCAATAGACAGGGTACTGAAGCTTTCTTT	CASNRQGTEAFF
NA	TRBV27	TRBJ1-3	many	TGTGCCAGCAGTCCCCAGCTGCGAAACACCATATATTTT	CASSPQLRNTIYF
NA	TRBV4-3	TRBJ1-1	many	TGCGCCAGCAGCTCCCAGGGTGCCACTGAAGCTTTCTTT	CASSSQGATEAFF
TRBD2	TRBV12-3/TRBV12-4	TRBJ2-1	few	TGTGCCAGCAGTTTAACGGGGACTAGTTATCATGAGCAGTTCTTC	CASSLTGTSYHEQFF
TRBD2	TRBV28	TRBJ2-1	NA	TGTGCCAGCAACCTCGGACTAGCGGGGGGGCGCAATTGGCAGTTCTTC	CASNLGLAGGRNWQFF
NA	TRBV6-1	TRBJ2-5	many	TGTGCCAGCAGTGAACAGAGGGGGGGGGGACAGACCCAGTACTTC	CASSEQRGGGQTQYF
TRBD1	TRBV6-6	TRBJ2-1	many	TGTGCCAGCAGTTACCCCTTCGCCGACAGGGGCGGCTATGAGCAGTTCTTC	CASSYPFADRGGYEQFF
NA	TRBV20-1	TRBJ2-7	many	TGCAGTGCCCCCCGGGCACTGTACGAGCAGTACTTC	CSAPRALYEQYF
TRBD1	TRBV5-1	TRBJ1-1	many	TGCGCCATCGACAGGGTGCGTGTTGACACTGAAGCTTTCTTT	CAIDRVRVDTEAFF
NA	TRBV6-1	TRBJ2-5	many	TGTGCCAGCCGCCCGAGATACAGTCAAGAGACCCAGTACTTC	CASRPRYSQETQYF
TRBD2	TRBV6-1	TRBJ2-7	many	TGTGCCAGCAGTGCCCAGACTAGCGGGGGGGACGAGCAGTACTTC	CASSAQTSGGDEQYF
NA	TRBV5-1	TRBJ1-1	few	TGCGCCAGCAGCTATGCACCGGAGAACACTGAAGCTTTCTTT	CASSYAPENTEAFF
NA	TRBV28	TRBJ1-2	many	TGTGCCACCCGTCTGGACCATGGCTACACCTTC	CATRLDHGYTF
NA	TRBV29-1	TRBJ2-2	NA	TGCAGCGCTGAGGTCGAAGGCGGGGAGCTGTTTTTT	CSAEVEGGELFF
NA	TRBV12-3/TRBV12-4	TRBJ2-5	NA	TGTGCCAGCAGTTGGGACACTACAGAGACCCAGTACTTC	CASSWDTTETQYF
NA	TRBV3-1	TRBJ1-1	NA	TGTGCCAGCAGCCAGGGGAGGGAGGGTACTGAAGCTTTCTTT	CASSQGREGTEAFF
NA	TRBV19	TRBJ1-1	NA	TGTGCCAGTAGTTCCCGTGTAGGCGGCACTGAAGCTTTCTTT	CASSSRVGGTEAFF
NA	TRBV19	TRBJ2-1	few	TGTGCCAGTAGTATAGGGAGGCCTGGAAGCTCCTACAATGAGCAGTTCTTC	CASSIGRPGSSYNEQFF
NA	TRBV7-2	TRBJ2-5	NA	TGTGCCAGCAGCTGGAGTCAAGGGACCAAGTACTTC	CASSWSQGTKYF
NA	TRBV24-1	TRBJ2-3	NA	TGTGCCACCAGTTACGGTAGCACAGATACGCAGTATTTT	CATSYGSTDTQYF
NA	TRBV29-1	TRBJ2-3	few	TGCAGCGTTATGGGGGGTTCCACAGATACGCAGTATTTT	CSVMGGSTDTQYF
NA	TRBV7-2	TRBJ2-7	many	TGTGCCAGCAGATACGGGACACAAGCCCACGAGCAGTACTTC	CASRYGTQAHEQYF
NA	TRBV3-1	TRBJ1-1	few	TGTGCCAGCACCCTGGGACACTTAAACACTGAAGCTTTCTTT	CASTLGHLNTEAFF
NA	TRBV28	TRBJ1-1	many	TGTGCCAGCACCCTACCGTTTGGTGAAGCTTTCTTT	CASTLPFGEAFF
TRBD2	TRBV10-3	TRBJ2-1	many	TGTGCCACCCTCAGGACTAGCGGGGGCCGCTCCCAGGAGCAGTTCTTC	CATLRTSGGRSQEQFF